A selection of T cell receptor beta chains follows, all from one sample in a study of T cells in localized non-small cell lung cancer. The method was immunoSEQ multiplex PCR; TCRdb's version includes in-frame clones alone and lacks a portion of them. Seen here are about 41,000 clones, 65% to 90% observed once, and the top ten hold 7% to 8.5%. This material consisted of PBMCs, taken before any cancer treatment. Every receptor here comes from a man aged 40 to 69 with stage II lung adenocarcinoma. The CDR3 runs from the conserved cysteine through the conserved F or W. Fields, in order: CDR3 protein, J gene, V gene.

CDR3 protein: CASSQAKDTEAFF
J gene: TRBJ1-1
V gene: TRBV4-3

CDR3 protein: CASSPPLGANEKLFF
J gene: TRBJ1-4
V gene: TRBV7-9

CDR3 protein: CASSRSGGVELRTEAFF
J gene: TRBJ1-1
V gene: TRBV2

CDR3 protein: CASSQGGRREAFF
J gene: TRBJ1-1
V gene: TRBV14

CDR3 protein: CASSYTYEQYF
J gene: TRBJ2-7
V gene: TRBV6-5

CDR3 protein: CASSWRAGRTDTQYF
J gene: TRBJ2-3
V gene: TRBV5-1

CDR3 protein: CASSQVPYSSYEQYF
J gene: -
V gene: TRBV4-3

CDR3 protein: CASSLGDSTWETQYF
J gene: TRBJ2-5
V gene: TRBV11-2

CDR3 protein: CAISEGTSYEQFF
J gene: TRBJ2-1
V gene: TRBV10-3

CDR3 protein: CASSTGQGVYNEQFF
J gene: TRBJ2-1
V gene: TRBV5-4

CDR3 protein: CASSLSFGGALYEQFF
J gene: TRBJ2-1
V gene: TRBV5-5

CDR3 protein: CASSFHRESRSGANVLTF
J gene: TRBJ2-6
V gene: TRBV5-1

CDR3 protein: CASTWTSGSNNEQFF
J gene: TRBJ2-1
V gene: TRBV6-1

CDR3 protein: CASSGPRQSYGYTF
J gene: TRBJ1-2
V gene: TRBV6-1

CDR3 protein: CASSGSGTGNQPQHF
J gene: TRBJ1-5
V gene: TRBV6-1

CDR3 protein: CASSLQDSPTDTQYF
J gene: TRBJ2-3
V gene: TRBV7-2

CDR3 protein: CASRWTGGENPETQYF
J gene: TRBJ2-5
V gene: TRBV7-9

CDR3 protein: CASSIDQETQYF
J gene: TRBJ2-5
V gene: TRBV19

CDR3 protein: CASSPDSSNQPQHF
J gene: TRBJ1-5
V gene: TRBV18

CDR3 protein: CASSEEGQPYEQYF
J gene: TRBJ2-7
V gene: TRBV2

CDR3 protein: CATSRDRGRGSYEQYF
J gene: TRBJ2-7
V gene: TRBV15

CDR3 protein: CASSKPPGANEAFF
J gene: TRBJ1-1
V gene: TRBV21-1

CDR3 protein: CASSEAPPSGANTGELFF
J gene: TRBJ2-2
V gene: TRBV6-1

CDR3 protein: CASSFRLLDSYEQYF
J gene: TRBJ2-7
V gene: TRBV5-5

CDR3 protein: CASSLGGGPYNEQFF
J gene: TRBJ2-1
V gene: TRBV11-3

CDR3 protein: CASQDRGLTYEQYF
J gene: TRBJ2-7
V gene: TRBV28

CDR3 protein: CASSLGTGGSNEKLFF
J gene: TRBJ1-4
V gene: TRBV5-1

CDR3 protein: CAWSGPRGPNSPLHF
J gene: TRBJ1-6
V gene: TRBV30

CDR3 protein: CASRKGQGTGPAFF
J gene: TRBJ1-1
V gene: TRBV7-9

CDR3 protein: CASSWRDYQETQYF
J gene: TRBJ2-5
V gene: TRBV5-4

CDR3 protein: CASSFVSGTSYNEQFF
J gene: TRBJ2-1
V gene: TRBV27

CDR3 protein: CASLAGGDEQYF
J gene: TRBJ2-7
V gene: TRBV6-5

CDR3 protein: CASKVGTSYEQYF
J gene: TRBJ2-7
V gene: TRBV5-1

CDR3 protein: CASRWSGSSTDTQYF
J gene: TRBJ2-3
V gene: TRBV5-1

CDR3 protein: CASSLVPGRYNEQFF
J gene: TRBJ2-1
V gene: TRBV7-8

CDR3 protein: CASSLGQGQETQYF
J gene: TRBJ2-5
V gene: TRBV19

CDR3 protein: CASSSTGRRNEQFF
J gene: TRBJ2-1
V gene: TRBV28

CDR3 protein: CASSLGTFQQTEAFF
J gene: TRBJ1-1
V gene: TRBV5-6

CDR3 protein: CASGTSDRSSYNEQFF
J gene: TRBJ2-1
V gene: TRBV5-1

CDR3 protein: CASTPSPYATETQYF
J gene: TRBJ2-5
V gene: TRBV19

CDR3 protein: CASSPGSAAGTEAFF
J gene: TRBJ1-1
V gene: TRBV6-1

CDR3 protein: CASSQGGSPLHF
J gene: TRBJ1-6
V gene: TRBV4-1

CDR3 protein: CASSLSGGVSGEQYF
J gene: TRBJ2-7
V gene: TRBV27

CDR3 protein: CASKGARGGFEVDTQYF
J gene: TRBJ2-3
V gene: TRBV19

CDR3 protein: CASSLEGRLRRREQFF
J gene: TRBJ2-1
V gene: TRBV27

CDR3 protein: CASSLLAGDNEQFF
J gene: TRBJ2-1
V gene: TRBV7-3

CDR3 protein: CASSSRDGGAYQETQYF
J gene: TRBJ2-5
V gene: TRBV7-8

CDR3 protein: CASSSTLMNTEAFF
J gene: TRBJ1-1
V gene: TRBV7-2

CDR3 protein: CASSLDTGLSGSPLHF
J gene: TRBJ1-6
V gene: TRBV5-1

CDR3 protein: CASSYRTSGGNEQFF
J gene: TRBJ2-1
V gene: TRBV6-5

CDR3 protein: CATSRLLFYEQYF
J gene: TRBJ2-7
V gene: TRBV15

CDR3 protein: CASSLGDEKLFF
J gene: TRBJ1-4
V gene: TRBV7-9

CDR3 protein: CASSSSASRTDTQYF
J gene: TRBJ2-3
V gene: TRBV6-6

CDR3 protein: CASSANRHQPQHF
J gene: TRBJ1-5
V gene: TRBV2

CDR3 protein: CASSVVTGVADTQYF
J gene: TRBJ2-3
V gene: TRBV9

CDR3 protein: CASSSLDRVKDSPLHF
J gene: TRBJ1-6
V gene: TRBV28

CDR3 protein: CASSLGDSPTDTQYF
J gene: TRBJ2-3
V gene: TRBV7-9